This T cell receptor (beta chain) was captured by sequencing in a study of blood T cells in healthy people across ages. Study results and limitations: Estimated diversity across one million T cells was deemed an underestimate. No conclusive comparison of naive versus antigen-experienced cells was possible with unsorted PBMCs.

This clonotype has just a few counts. Its target is unknown. With a J-beta primer mix and a sample-barcoded 5' primer, a second PCR ran about 6 to 11 cycles. Per sample, CDR3-containing paired-end reads numbered at least 2.5 million. TCRdb reprocessed the 5' RACE reads via MiXCR and lists one record per CDR3 protein. The repertoire holds some 1.8 million distinct CDR3 sequences, with roughly 43% as singletons. Germline lookup yields CDR1 MGHDK and CDR2 SYGVNS. V was cut by 7 bases and J by 4 bases, with 17 bases left in between. CDR3 length: 15 amino acids. The sequencing input was blood. The chain carries TRBV25-1 and TRBJ2-1, with D possibly being TRBD1 (6 bases). The TCR comes from a human donor in good health. CDR3 sequence: CASTSDRDKYNEQFF. The CDR3 nucleotides read TGTGCCAGCACGTCTGACCGGGACAAATACAATGAGCAGTTCTTC.